Presented here are 19 T cell receptor beta chains from one specimen sequenced in a study of blood T cell repertoires in COVID-19. Only in-frame clones appear in the TCRdb table, and some are missing; sequencing was by immunoSEQ multiplex PCR. The sample records 110,000 to 150,000 clones, just under 80% being singletons. Sequencing was performed on peripheral blood. These receptors all come from a woman aged 55-69 years with acute or convalescent COVID-19.

The gene calls are TRBV6-5 and TRBJ2-7; a possible D gene is TRBD1 (6 bases). The CDR3 consists of 14 residues. V was shortened by 6 bases and J by 1 base, with 13 bases between the two germline ends. Germline CDR1 reads MNHEY; CDR2 reads SVGAGI. The CDR3: CASSRQQGSYEQYF. The CDR3 DNA reads as TGTGCCAGCAGCCGCCAACAGGGATCCTACGAGCAGTACTTC.

This clone was recorded a few times. The chain combines TRBV11-2 with TRBJ2-5, with TRBD1 matching 7 bases. Trimming at V came to 1 base and at J to 5 bases, leaving 7 bases not matched to a gene. Looked up from germline, CDR1 is SGHAT and CDR2 is FQNNGV. This CDR3 comprises 15 residues. CDR3 region: CASSLGQGLRETQYF. The CDR3 bases are TGTGCCAGCAGCTTAGGACAGGGTTTACGTGAGACCCAGTACTTC.

About this clone itself: Within the sample, other DNA sequences also encode this same CDR3. The chain has TRBV19 and TRBJ2-7; 8 bases match TRBD1. In germline, CDR1 is LNHDA, CDR2 SQIVND (reference sequence). This CDR3 comprises 14 residues. V trimming: 6 bases; J trimming: 1 base; junction bases outside the gene matches: 5. The CDR3: CASRPTGESYEQYF. CDR3 coding DNA: TGTGCCAGTAGGCCGACAGGGGAGTCCTACGAGCAGTACTTC.

Concerning this clone itself: Sequence at one end of the junction differs from germline and may be a read error. The rearrangement uses TRBV3-1 (or the pseudogene TRBV3-2) and TRBJ2-1; no definite D call. Germline V gene lookup returns CDR1 LGHDT and CDR2 YNNKEL (reference sequence). This CDR3 region has 13 residues. The CDR3 loop is CASRSGLENEQLF. The CDR3 DNA follows: TGTGCCAGCAGGTCTGGTTTGGAGAATGAGCAGCTCTTC.

The CDR3 is CASSEVGGAYEQYF. The CDR3 DNA reads TGTGCCAGCAGTGAAGTTGGAGGGGCCTACGAGCAGTACTTC. The chain uses TRBV6-1 and TRBJ2-7; D possibly corresponds to TRBD2 (6 bases). Germline CDR1 is MNHNS and CDR2 is SASEGT. Trimming removed 1 base from V and 2 bases from J, with 9 bases in between. The CDR3 is 14 amino acids.

This clone was seen only a few times. The chain carries TRBV9 and TRBJ1-2; 8 positions match TRBD1. The germline gives CDR1 SGDLS, CDR2 YYNGEE. J lost 2 bases, V lost 4 bases, and 7 bases had no gene match. The CDR3 runs to 15 residues. The CDR3 reads CASSSRTGINYGYTF. In nucleotides, the CDR3 is TGTGCCAGCAGCTCCCGGACAGGGATAAACTATGGCTACACCTTC.

The chain combines TRBV5-1 with TRBJ1-2, with a possible D match to TRBD1 (6 bases). Germline CDR1 is SGHRS and CDR2 is YFSETQ. Trimming pared 3 bases from V and 4 bases from J, leaving 22 bases between. CDR3 length: 17 residues. The CDR3 reads CASSSINNRANGYGYTF. DNA of the CDR3: TGCGCCAGCAGCTCGATCAACAACAGGGCAAATGGCTATGGCTACACCTTC. Filled out from reference TRBV5-1 and TRBJ1-2, the complete variable domain reads KAGVTQTPRYLIKTRGQQVTLSCSPISGHRSVSWYQQTPGQGLQFLFEYFSETQRNKGNFPGRFSGRQFSNSRSEMNVSTLELGDSALYLCASSSINNRANGYGYTFGSGTRLTVV.

The rearrangement links TRBV7-9 to TRBJ2-7, with no clear D. Germline V gives CDR1 SEHNR, CDR2 FQNEAQ (reference sequence). The CDR3 loop spans 15 amino acids. Trimming took 0 bases from V and 3 from J, leaving 12 bases between them. CDR3 sequence reads: CASSLAVGMGYEQYF. In DNA form, the CDR3 reads TGTGCCAGCAGCTTAGCGGTGGGCATGGGCTACGAGCAGTACTTC.

J is TRBJ2-5 and V is TRBV2; the D gene is possibly TRBD2 (6 bases). The CDR3 extends over 15 amino acids. Per germline, CDR1 SNHLY and CDR2 FYNNEI. V gave up 6 bases and J gave up 1 base, with 15 bases separating them. As DNA, the CDR3 is TGTGCCAGCAGGGGGGGACTTCGATTCCAAGAGACCCAGTACTTC. Encoded protein: CASRGGLRFQETQYF.

J is TRBJ2-1 and V is TRBV25-1; a weak D match, TRBD2 (6 bases). The CDR3 is made up of 13 amino acids. V was shortened by 4 bases and J by 6 bases, with 10 bases between the two germline ends. Germline V gene lookup returns CDR1 MGHDK and CDR2 SYGVNS. The CDR3 spells CASSGDSGNEQFF. CDR3 DNA sequence: TGTGCCAGCAGTGGGGACTCAGGCAATGAGCAGTTCTTC.

This clone came up once. The V call is TRBV6-9, the J call TRBJ2-7; a weak D match, TRBD1 (5 bases). The CDR3 length is 15 residues. Germline CDR1 and CDR2: MNHGY and SVAAGI. Trimming cost V 4 bases and J 7 bases, with 20 bases left between them. The CDR3 DNA sequence: TGTGCCAGCAGTTGCCAGTTAGGGGCCCCCTGGGAGCAGTACTTC. Protein sequence: CASSCQLGAPWEQYF.

The chain couples TRBV9 to TRBJ1-3, with a possible D match to TRBD1 (5 bases). The CDR3 loop spans 14 amino acids. V shed 0 bases and J shed 3 bases, with 7 bases lying between them. In germline, CDR1 is SGDLS, CDR2 YYNGEE. The DNA for the CDR3 is TGTGCCAGCAGCGTAGACACAGGTGGAAACACCATATATTTT. Its translation is CASSVDTGGNTIYF. Full variable domain (outside the CDR3, taken from reference TRBV9 and TRBJ1-3): DSGVTQTPKHLITATGQRVTLRCSPRSGDLSVYWYQQSLDQGLQFLIQYYNGEERAKGNILERFSAQQFPDLHSELNLSSLELGDSALYFCASSVDTGGNTIYFGEGSWLTVV.

This chain connects TRBV3-1 (or the pseudogene TRBV3-2) to TRBJ2-7; D may be TRBD2 (5 bases). Per germline, CDR1 LGHDT and CDR2 YNNKEL (reference sequence). This CDR3 is 13 amino acids long. V gave up 4 bases and J gave up 1 base, with 8 bases separating them. The CDR3: CASSPSGSYEQYF. The CDR3 bases are TGTGCCAGCAGCCCTTCGGGATCCTACGAGCAGTACTTC.

The genes are TRBV15 and TRBJ2-2; 8 nucleotides match TRBD1. Trimming removed 0 bases from V and 5 bases from J; junction bases left unmatched: 2. The CDR3 totals 15 residues. The germline V gene has CDR1 LNHNV and CDR2 YYDKDF (reference sequence). The CDR3 region has the DNA TGTGCCACCAGCAGAGAGAGGACAGGGACCGGGGAGCTGTTTTTT. Amino acids: CATSRERTGTGELFF.

This chain uses TRBV6-5 with TRBJ1-5; D is possibly TRBD1 (5 bases). In germline, CDR1 is MNHEY, CDR2 SVGAGI. CDR3 length: 15 residues. V was shortened by 6 bases and J by 0 bases, with 12 bases between the two germline ends. CDR3 sequence reads: CASRRTGYSNQPQHF. The DNA of the CDR3 is TGTGCCAGCAGACGAACAGGTTATAGCAATCAGCCCCAGCATTTT.

The chain combines TRBV19 with TRBJ1-1, with 8 bases aligning to TRBD1. This CDR3 contains 14 residues. The V segment lost 4 bases and the J segment 2 bases; nucleotides outside the gene matches: 3. Germline CDR1 and CDR2: LNHDA and SQIVND (reference sequence). DNA for the CDR3: TGTGCCAGTAGTAGTACAGGGGGTAACACTGAAGCTTTCTTT. Encoded protein: CASSSTGGNTEAFF.

V gene TRBV5-1 combines with J gene TRBJ1-4, with 9 bases aligning to TRBD1. This CDR3 is built from 15 residues. The germline V gene has CDR1 SGHRS and CDR2 YFSETQ. With V trimmed by 3 bases and J by 7 bases, 7 bases remained unmatched. CDR3 in DNA: TGCGCCAGCAGCTCGATCGGGACAGGGAGTGAAAAACTGTTTTTT. Translated, it gives CASSSIGTGSEKLFF.

The chain links TRBV28 to TRBJ1-2; D remains unclear. Germline assignment: CDR1 MDHEN and CDR2 SYDVKM. V gave up 4 bases and J gave up 1 base, with 7 bases separating them. The CDR3 is 13 residues long. The CDR3 DNA reads as TGTGCCAGCAGTTGGGCCGGTAACTATGGCTACACCTTC. Protein sequence: CASSWAGNYGYTF.

Here the CDR3 reads CASARSFSTTYEQYF. In DNA form, the CDR3 reads TGTGCCAGTGCCCGGAGCTTTTCAACTACCTACGAGCAGTACTTC. V and J are TRBV19 and TRBJ2-7; D unclear. The CDR3 loop spans 15 amino acids. Trimming left V 8 bases short and J 2 bases short, with 19 bases between. Per the germline V gene, CDR1 is LNHDA and CDR2 is SQIVND (reference sequence).